Listed here are 8 T cell receptor beta chains from one sample, sequenced in a study of blood T cell repertoires in COVID-19. TCRdb's copy holds only in-frame clones and misses some; the assay was immunoSEQ multiplex PCR. The table lists roughly 520,000 clones, more than 75% of them singletons. The sequencing input was PBMCs or T cells enriched from blood (not recorded which). These receptor sequences come from a woman in her thirties or forties who had recovered from COVID-19.

The table lists this clone with a count of one. The chain employs TRBV11-2 and TRBJ2-2; TRBD2 matches 7 bases. CDR1 is SGHAT, CDR2 FQNNGV, per germline. CDR3 length equals 16 residues. Germline trimming cut 1 base from V and 5 bases from J; bases unmatched to any gene: 7. Written as DNA, the CDR3 is TGTGCCAGCAGCTTAGGAGCGGGGACCGCGACCGGGGAGCTGTTTTTT. Encoded protein: CASSLGAGTATGELFF.

Of note for this clone: Sequence at one end of the junction differs from germline and may be a read error. The V gene is TRBV19, the J gene TRBJ1-1; no clear D gene. The CDR3 is 16 amino acids. Germline V CDR1 and CDR2: LNHDA, SQIVND (reference sequence). The CDR3 spells CASSPNYRERGSAYVF. In DNA form, the CDR3 reads TGTGCCAGTAGTCCGAATTATCGAGAGCGCGGATCAGCCTACGTTTTT.

The chain carries TRBV7-2 and TRBJ2-2; possibly TRBD2 for D (5 bases). The CDR3 is 15 residues long. V lost 5 bases to trimming and J lost 7 bases, with 17 bases between them. Germline lookup yields CDR1 SGHTA and CDR2 FQGNSA. The CDR3 DNA reads TGTGCCAGCAGCAAAAGCTCGGGGTACGGCGGGGAGCTGTTTTTT. It encodes CASSKSSGYGGELFF. The full variable domain, rest sourced from reference TRBV7-2 and TRBJ2-2, is GAGVSQSPSNKVTEKGKDVELRCDPISGHTALYWYRQSLGQGLEFLIYFQGNSAPDKSGLPSDRFSAERTGGSVSTLTIQRTQQEDSAVYLCASSKSSGYGGELFFGEGSRLTVL.

This clone was recorded a few times. J is TRBJ2-3 and V is TRBV11-3; D is perhaps TRBD2 (5 bases). V dropped 3 bases and J dropped 2 bases, with 12 bases sitting between them. Germline values: CDR1 SGHNT, CDR2 YENEEA. The CDR3 sequence is 15 residues long. As DNA, the CDR3 is TGTGCCAGCAGCTTTGGGGAGCTGAACACAGATACGCAGTATTTT. Its translation is CASSFGELNTDTQYF.

The sample holds one count of this clone. Other DNA sequences in the sample encode the same CDR3. The CDR3 region has the DNA TGTGCCAGTAGTATATCGGGGACAGGGTACAATGAGCAGTTCTTC. It yields the protein CASSISGTGYNEQFF. V and J are TRBV19 and TRBJ2-1, with 9 bases matching TRBD1. V trimming: 2 bases; J trimming: 4 bases; junction bases outside the gene matches: 3. The CDR3 consists of 15 residues. Per germline, CDR1 LNHDA and CDR2 SQIVND (reference sequence).

The genes are TRBV12-3 or TRBV12-4 and TRBJ2-1; D remains ambiguous. V was pared by 6 bases and J by 4 bases, with 7 bases between. This CDR3 spans 12 amino acids. Here the CDR3 DNA reads TGTGCCAGCAGCAGTCAATACAATGAGCAGTTCTTC. This encodes CASSSQYNEQFF.

The rearrangement uses TRBV27 and TRBJ2-7; maybe TRBD1 (6 bases). The germline V and J ends were trimmed by 2 bases and 1 base, with 15 bases remaining between them. Looked up from germline, CDR1 is MNHEY and CDR2 is SMNVEV (reference sequence). The CDR3 runs 16 residues. CDR3 amino acids: CASSLMSPGESYEQYF. The CDR3 DNA reads as TGTGCCAGCAGTTTAATGTCCCCAGGGGAATCCTACGAGCAGTACTTC.

The chain has TRBV7-6 and TRBJ2-3; TRBD2 aligns across 8 bases. V gave up 4 bases and J gave up 0 bases; unmatched junction bases: 6. CDR1 and CDR2 (germline): SGHVS, FNYEAQ. There are 16 residues in the CDR3. CDR3 in amino acids: CASSSVSSGSTDTQYF. CDR3 coding DNA: TGTGCCAGCAGCTCCGTCTCTAGCGGGAGCACAGATACGCAGTATTTT.